These 18 T cell receptor beta chains originate from one sample sequenced in a study of cytomegalovirus exposure and HLA in healthy donors (dated by TCRdb to 2017 to 2019). Preparation of the library involved the immunoSEQ multiplex PCR assay. For the multiplex PCR, a mixture combining 60 forward primers for TCR Vbeta segments and 13 reverse primers for TCR Jbeta segments was used. TCRdb obtained this table from immuneACCESS and retained in-frame rearrangements with V and J assigned. These tables miss some clones; where compared with another copy, unresolved V genes account for less than half of the shortfall, and the remainder is unexplained. This sample gives 100,000 to 150,000 clones in total; around 80% of them show up just once. Roughly 5.7% of the sample rests with the top ten. Material for sequencing was PBMCs. The source is a man aged 25-40 years in good health and CMV-seronegative.

This CDR3 reads CASSQGNREPSQPQHF. CDR3 bases: TGCGCCAGCAGCCAAGGAAACAGGGAACCAAGTCAGCCCCAGCATTTT. The chain has TRBV4-1 and TRBJ1-5, with D possibly matching TRBD1 (6 bases). V lost 1 base, J lost 6 bases, and 16 bases lay in between. The CDR3 length is 16 residues. CDR1 and CDR2 (germline): MGHRA, YSYEKL.

CDR3 DNA: TGTGCCAGCAGAGTCTCTAGCGGCTACGAGCAGTACTTC. Protein: CASRVSSGYEQYF. The V and J genes are TRBV2 and TRBJ2-7; 7 bases align to TRBD2. Unmatched junction bases numbered 5, after V lost 6 bases and J lost 3 bases. This CDR3 spans 13 amino acids. Germline values: CDR1 SNHLY, CDR2 FYNNEI. Combining the CDR3 with reference TRBV2 and TRBJ2-7 gives the whole variable domain EPEVTQTPSHQVTQMGQEVILRCVPISNHLYFYWYRQILGQKVEFLVSFYNNEISEKSEIFDDQFSVERPDGSNFTLKIRSTKLEDSAMYFCASRVSSGYEQYFGPGTRLTVT.

The rearrangement uses TRBV4-2 and TRBJ2-1, with TRBD2 matching over 10 bases. CDR1 is LGHNA, CDR2 YNFKEQ, per germline. The CDR3 is 14 amino acids. Trimming at V came to 4 bases and at J to 8 bases, leaving 5 bases not matched to a gene. CDR3: CASSRGLAGDEQFF. The CDR3 region has the DNA TGTGCCAGCAGCCGGGGGCTAGCGGGGGATGAGCAGTTCTTC.

The gene calls are TRBV7-2 and TRBJ2-7; tentatively, D is TRBD2 (5 bases). In germline, CDR1 is SGHTA, CDR2 FQGNSA. V lost 2 bases and J 0 bases, leaving 8 bases between the germline ends. The CDR3 is 14 residues long. The CDR3 region has the DNA TGTGCCAGCAGCTTATCGGGAAGCTCCTACGAGCAGTACTTC. It is translated as CASSLSGSSYEQYF.

This chain connects TRBV28 to TRBJ2-7; 7 nucleotides align to TRBD2. CDR1 MDHEN and CDR2 SYDVKM come from the germline V gene. J lost 3 bases, V lost 5 bases, and 7 bases had no gene match. CDR3 length: 14 residues. The CDR3 nucleotides are TGTGCCAGCAGTGATCTAGCGGACCTCTACGAGCAGTACTTC. Translation gives CASSDLADLYEQYF.

The V gene is TRBV6-4, the J gene TRBJ1-3, with D possibly matching TRBD1 (6 bases). The CDR3 runs 18 residues. The germline V and J ends were trimmed by 10 bases and 0 bases, with 25 bases remaining between them. The V gene's germline CDR1 is MRHNA and CDR2 SNTAGT. The CDR3 protein is CANPPGQMTRCSGNTIYF. The DNA of the CDR3 is TGTGCCAACCCCCCGGGACAAATGACGAGATGCTCTGGAAACACCATATATTTT.

The genes are TRBV27 and TRBJ1-5, with unresolved D. Germline V CDR1 and CDR2: MNHEY, SMNVEV (reference sequence). The CDR3 has 15 residues. V lost 3 bases to trimming and J lost 6 bases, with 15 bases between them. The CDR3 sequence is CASSFYGKAGQPQHF. The CDR3 nucleotides are TGTGCCAGCAGTTTTTATGGGAAAGCGGGTCAGCCCCAGCATTTT.

J is TRBJ2-2 and V is TRBV4-1, with 8 bases fitting TRBD1. From germline, CDR1 is MGHRA and CDR2 YSYEKL. This CDR3 is 16 amino acids long. Germline trimming cut 3 bases from V and 7 bases from J; bases unmatched to any gene: 10. CDR3 sequence reads: CASSQRTGWSHGELFF. CDR3 sequence (DNA): TGCGCCAGCAGCCAGAGGACAGGGTGGTCTCACGGGGAGCTGTTTTTT.

The chain couples TRBV5-6 to TRBJ2-7; 10 positions match TRBD1. With 2 bases clipped from V and 5 bases from J, the junction kept 4 bases outside the gene matches. Germline V gives CDR1 SGHDT, CDR2 YYEEEE. The CDR3 extends over 14 amino acids. CDR3: CASSFGTGAHEQYF. CDR3 in DNA: TGTGCCAGCAGCTTCGGGACAGGGGCCCACGAGCAGTACTTC. Looking up the rest from reference TRBV5-6 and TRBJ2-7 gives the full variable domain: DAGVTQSPTHLIKTRGQQVTLRCSPKSGHDTVSWYQQALGQGPQFIFQYYEEEERQRGNFPDRFSGHQFPNYSSELNVNALLLGDSALYLCASSFGTGAHEQYFGPGTRLTVT.

The chain uses TRBV7-2 and TRBJ1-6, with 7 bases that match TRBD1. The V gene's germline CDR1 is SGHTA and CDR2 FQGNSA. V lost 0 bases, J lost 7 bases, and 6 bases stayed unmatched. The CDR3 extends over 16 amino acids. Here the CDR3 reads CASSLAAGQLNSPLHF. The DNA for the CDR3 is TGTGCCAGCAGCTTAGCGGCGGGACAGTTAAATTCACCCCTCCACTTT.

V is TRBV13 and J is TRBJ1-2; D not certain. The V and J ends lost 5 bases and 8 bases respectively, with 27 bases between them. CDR1 PRHDT and CDR2 FYEKMQ come from the germline V gene (reference sequence). This CDR3 spans 17 amino acids. CDR3 region: CASSKIRAPPNFGGYTF. CDR3 DNA: TGTGCCAGCAGCAAAATCCGTGCGCCGCCAAACTTCGGGGGCTACACCTTC.

This rearrangement joins TRBV7-6 to TRBJ2-1; no firm D call. The germline CDR1 and CDR2 sequences are SGHVS and FNYEAQ. Trimming took 2 bases from V and 8 from J, leaving 4 bases between them. This CDR3 contains 11 residues. As DNA, the CDR3 is TGTGCCAGCAGCTTAAGCGATGAGCAGTTCTTC. It is translated as CASSLSDEQFF. The variable domain in full, completed from reference TRBV7-6 and TRBJ2-1, reads GAGVSQSPRYKVTKRGQDVALRCDPISGHVSLYWYRQALGQGPEFLTYFNYEAQQDKSGLPNDRFSAERPEGSISTLTIQRTEQRDSAMYRCASSLSDEQFFGPGTRLTVL.

This chain uses TRBV2 with TRBJ2-7; 14 bases map to TRBD2. Germline trimming cut 6 bases from V and 6 bases from J; bases unmatched to any gene: 7. Germline CDR1 reads SNHLY; CDR2 reads FYNNEI. The CDR3 contains 15 residues. The CDR3 region is CASSEGTSGSLEQYF. For the CDR3, the DNA is TGTGCCAGCAGCGAGGGGACTAGCGGGAGTCTCGAGCAGTACTTC. Filled out from reference TRBV2 and TRBJ2-7, the complete variable domain reads EPEVTQTPSHQVTQMGQEVILRCVPISNHLYFYWYRQILGQKVEFLVSFYNNEISEKSEIFDDQFSVERPDGSNFTLKIRSTKLEDSAMYFCASSEGTSGSLEQYFGPGTRLTVT.

This chain joins TRBV28 and TRBJ1-2, with D perhaps TRBD1 (5 bases). This CDR3 is built from 16 residues. Germline CDR1 reads MDHEN; CDR2 reads SYDVKM. V lost 1 base and J 1 base, leaving 13 bases between the germline ends. The CDR3 sequence: CASSLLLQGRNYGYTF. The CDR3 region has the DNA TGTGCCAGCAGTTTATTACTTCAGGGCCGTAACTATGGCTACACCTTC.

A few counts support this clone. The rearrangement links TRBV6-5 to TRBJ2-5; possibly TRBD2 for D (7 bases). The better agreement between TRBJ2-7 and the DNA end casts doubt on the J call. The CDR3 runs 15 residues. From germline, CDR1 is MNHEY and CDR2 SVGAGI. The CDR3 DNA follows: TGTGCCAGCAGTTACTCGAGTCGGGGGGCGACCGAGCAGTACTTC. It codes for CASSYSSRGATEQYF.

The rearrangement links TRBV5-4 to TRBJ2-5; 9 positions agree with TRBD1. The J call is in doubt because the DNA end fits TRBJ2-7 better. The CDR3 contains 15 residues. The V gene's germline CDR1 is SGHNT and CDR2 YYREEE (reference sequence). The CDR3 sequence: CASSLGGTGSYEQYF. In nucleotides, the CDR3 is TGTGCCAGCAGCTTGGGCGGGACAGGGTCCTACGAGCAGTACTTC.

The rearrangement uses TRBV5-6 and TRBJ1-1, with D uncertain. The CDR3 runs 13 residues. The V end lost 3 bases, the J end lost 0 bases, and 6 bases lay between the germline ends. Germline V gene sequence: CDR1 SGHDT, CDR2 YYEEEE. The CDR3 loop reads CASSSDLNTEAFF. CDR3 bases: TGTGCCAGCAGCTCAGACTTGAACACTGAAGCTTTCTTT.

Ten or more counts support this clone. The rearrangement joins TRBV5-4 to TRBJ2-3; weak D call: TRBD1 (5 bases). V lost 4 bases and J lost 3, with 9 bases in between. This CDR3 has 13 amino acids. Germline CDR1 SGHNT, CDR2 YYREEE (reference sequence). The CDR3 DNA reads TGTGCCAGCAGCGAGCAGGGAACAGATACGCAGTATTTT. Translation: CASSEQGTDTQYF.